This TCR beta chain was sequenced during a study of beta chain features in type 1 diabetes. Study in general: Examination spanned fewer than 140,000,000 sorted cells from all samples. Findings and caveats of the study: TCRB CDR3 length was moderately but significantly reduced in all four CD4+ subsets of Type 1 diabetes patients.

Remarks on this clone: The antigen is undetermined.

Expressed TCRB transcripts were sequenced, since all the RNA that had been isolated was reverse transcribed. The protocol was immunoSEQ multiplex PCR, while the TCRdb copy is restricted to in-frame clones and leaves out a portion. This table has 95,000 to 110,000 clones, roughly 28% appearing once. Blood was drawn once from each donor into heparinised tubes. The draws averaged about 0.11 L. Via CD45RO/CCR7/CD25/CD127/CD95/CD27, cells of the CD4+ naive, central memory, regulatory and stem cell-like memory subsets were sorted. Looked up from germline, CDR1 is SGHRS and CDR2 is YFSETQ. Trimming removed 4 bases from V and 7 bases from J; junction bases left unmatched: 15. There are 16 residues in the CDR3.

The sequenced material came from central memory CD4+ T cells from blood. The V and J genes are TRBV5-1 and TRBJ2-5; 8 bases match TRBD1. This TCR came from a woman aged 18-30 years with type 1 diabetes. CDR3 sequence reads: CASSLGPDLDRGTQYF. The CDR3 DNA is TGCGCCAGCAGCCTGGGACCCGATCTCGACAGGGGGACCCAGTACTTC.